Described below is a single TCR beta chain sequence and its context. This CDR3 region has 15 residues. Germline V lookup: CDR1 LNHDA, CDR2 SQIVND (reference sequence). The germline V and J ends were trimmed by 2 bases and 1 base, with 9 bases remaining between them. These data come from a study of technical replicates of blood from a handful of donors. TCRdb's copy holds only in-frame clones and misses some; the assay was immunoSEQ multiplex PCR. The profile shows 80,000 to 95,000 clones, approximately 95% of them singletons. The sequence was collected from a human donor in good health. The sample comprised T cells isolated from PBMCs. This chain uses TRBV19 with TRBJ2-1; weak D call: TRBD2 (5 bases). CDR3 residues: CASSIQAASYNEQFF. CDR3 nucleotides: TGTGCCAGTAGTATACAAGCGGCATCCTACAATGAGCAGTTCTTC.